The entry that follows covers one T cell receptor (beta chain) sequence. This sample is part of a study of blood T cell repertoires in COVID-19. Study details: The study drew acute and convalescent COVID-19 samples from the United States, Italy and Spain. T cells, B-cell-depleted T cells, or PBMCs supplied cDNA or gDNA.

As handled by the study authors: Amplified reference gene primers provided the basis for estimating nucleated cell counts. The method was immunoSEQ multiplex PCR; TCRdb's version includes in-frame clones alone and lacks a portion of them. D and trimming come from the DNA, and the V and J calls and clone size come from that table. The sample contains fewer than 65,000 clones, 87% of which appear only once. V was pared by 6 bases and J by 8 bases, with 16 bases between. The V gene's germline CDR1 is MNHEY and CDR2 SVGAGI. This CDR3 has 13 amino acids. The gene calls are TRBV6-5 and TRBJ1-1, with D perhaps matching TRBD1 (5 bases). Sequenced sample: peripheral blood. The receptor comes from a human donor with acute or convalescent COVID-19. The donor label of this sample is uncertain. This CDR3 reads CASSQNQGMEAFF. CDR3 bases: TGTGCCAGCAGCCAAAACCAGGGTATGGAAGCTTTCTTT.